These 6 T cell receptor beta chains originate from one sample sequenced in a study of T cell responses to AZD1222 COVID-19 vaccine. Using immunoSEQ multiplex PCR, the repertoire was profiled, and TCRdb retains in-frame clones only, with some absent. Of 75,000 to 100,000 clones in the sample, nearly 90% were seen once. Sequenced material: peripheral blood, taken on day 0 of AZD1222 vaccination. The receptors derive from an adult in good health.

The chain is built from TRBV19 and TRBJ2-1, with TRBD2 matching over 8 bases. CDR3 length equals 15 residues. The V and J ends lost 4 bases and 6 bases, in that order; junction bases with no gene match: 8. Germline V gives CDR1 LNHDA, CDR2 SQIVND (reference sequence). Here the CDR3 reads CASSRPAGGPNEQFF. In DNA form, the CDR3 reads TGTGCCAGTAGTAGGCCCGCGGGAGGCCCCAATGAGCAGTTCTTC.

The genes are TRBV6-2 or TRBV6-3 and TRBJ1-5; D is undetermined. Trimming cost V 6 bases and J 5 bases, with 11 bases left between them. Germline V gene lookup returns CDR1 MNHEY and CDR2 SVGEGT. CDR3 length: 13 amino acids. The CDR3 reads CASSSQADQPQHF. For the CDR3, the DNA is TGTGCCAGCAGCTCCCAGGCCGATCAGCCCCAGCATTTT.

J is TRBJ2-6 and V is TRBV7-2, with TRBD1 as a possible D gene (5 bases). CDR1 and CDR2 (germline): SGHTA, FQGNSA. The CDR3 loop spans 18 amino acids. V dropped 5 bases and J dropped 0 bases, with 17 bases sitting between them. The CDR3 sequence is CASSQLIRGGSGANVLTF. The DNA of the CDR3 is TGTGCCAGCAGCCAACTTATTAGGGGCGGCTCTGGGGCCAACGTCCTGACTTTC.

V and J are TRBV7-3 and TRBJ2-2; D uncertain. V was trimmed by 2 bases and J by 4 bases, leaving 2 bases between them. Germline values: CDR1 SGHTA, CDR2 FQGTGA. The CDR3 contains 12 residues. In nucleotides, the CDR3 is TGTGCCAGCAGCTTAGGCACCGGGGAGCTGTTTTTT. This sequence encodes CASSLGTGELFF.

The chain employs TRBV7-8 and TRBJ2-7; D gene ambiguous. V was trimmed by 0 bases and J by 2 bases, leaving 8 bases between them. The CDR3 length is 14 residues. In germline, CDR1 is SGHVS, CDR2 FQNEAQ. The DNA for the CDR3 is TGTGCCAGCAGCTTAGCTTGGGGTACCTACGAGCAGTACTTC. Protein product: CASSLAWGTYEQYF.

The chain couples TRBV2 to TRBJ2-1; possible D gene TRBD2, 6 bases. The germline CDR1 and CDR2 sequences are SNHLY and FYNNEI. Trimming removed 7 bases at V and 8 bases at J, with 18 bases between. The CDR3 length is 14 residues. CDR3 region: CASTLALAGDEQFF. The CDR3 DNA follows: TGTGCCAGCACTCTAGCGTTAGCCGGCGATGAGCAGTTCTTC.